The clone carrying this T cell receptor beta chain is a singleton in its sample. Germline trimming cut 0 bases from V and 9 bases from J; bases unmatched to any gene: 10. Germline CDR1 GTSNPN, CDR2 SVGIG (reference sequence). There are 15 residues in the CDR3. The data originate from a study of blood T cell repertoires in COVID-19. Study-level background: Both acute and convalescent COVID-19 samples were obtained from the United States, Italy and Spain. PBMCs, B-cell-depleted T cells, or T cells were the source of the cDNA or gDNA that made up the material.

Sequencing was performed with immunoSEQ multiplex PCR; in TCRdb, only in-frame clones are kept and a portion is missing. This table has roughly 300,000 clones, around 87% appearing once. The chain employs TRBV30 and TRBJ2-2, with TRBD1 matching over 7 bases. This TCR was recovered from a woman in her forties or fifties who had recovered from COVID-19. The sample was peripheral blood. DNA for the CDR3: TGTGCCTGGAGTGTACGCCGAGGGGGCCTTCGGGAGCTGTTTTTT. Residues: CAWSVRRGGLRELFF.